This T cell receptor (beta chain) stems from a study of read filtering for tumor transcriptome and immune sequencing. Points from the study as a whole: About 81.9% of IR-seq clonotypes had one read, totaling about 3.3% of reads; RNA-seq: 74.6% and 44.6%.

Bone marrow was sampled from every patient at the time of active disease. This library used around 400 ng RNA and molecular barcoded adaptors spanning alpha/delta and beta/gamma chains. TCRdb fed the reads into MiXCR, producing one record per CDR3 protein. This sample has 50,000 to 65,000 distinct CDR3 sequences, with about 12% found just once. Germline loops: CDR1 SGHRS, CDR2 YFSETQ. This CDR3 is built from 15 residues. V lost 0 bases, J lost 0 bases, and 3 bases stayed unmatched. Ten or more counts support this clonotype. No antigen is known for it. The specimen was a population of CD138-negative cells sorted from bone marrow. The J gene is TRBJ2-7, the V gene TRBV5-1, with 7 bases matching TRBD1. This receptor was obtained from a donor at least 40 years old with multiple myeloma. The CDR3: CASSLVGQTSYEQYF. The CDR3 bases are TGCGCCAGCAGCTTGGTGGGACAGACCTCCTACGAGCAGTACTTC.